One T cell receptor (beta chain) is described in this entry. Its specificity is not known. These data are taken from a study of cytomegalovirus exposure and HLA in healthy donors. Notes on the study in general: Excluded: some indistinguishable V segments such as TRBV6-2 and TRBV6-3.

Researchers ran the PCR with 60 Vbeta and 13 Jbeta primers. Sequenced by immunoSEQ multiplex PCR; TCRdb stores in-frame clones only, minus some. The sample table includes fewer than 130,000 clones. CDR1 is SEHNR and CDR2 is FQNEAQ in the germline V gene (reference sequence). V was pared by 5 bases and J by 4 bases, with 17 bases between. The CDR3 length is 15 residues. Sequenced input: PBMCs. The chain joins TRBV7-9 to TRBJ2-5, with a weak D call TRBD1 (6 bases). The origin of this receptor is a man aged 45-65 years in good health and CMV-seronegative. CDR3 coding DNA: TGTGCCAGCAGCCCGTTTGGGGGCGCAGGAGAGACCCAGTACTTC. Its translation is CASSPFGGAGETQYF.